Shown below are 5 T cell receptor beta chains from a single sample sequenced in a study of preoperative IRX-2 immunotherapy in early breast cancer. Treatment: preoperative locoregional IRX-2 cytokine immunotherapy. The data were produced by immunoSEQ multiplex PCR, yet TCRdb's version contains in-frame clones alone and is incomplete. This table holds under 30,000 clones, more than 80% found once. The sample consisted of tumor tissue, taken after IRX-2 immunotherapy. The receptors originated from a human donor with breast cancer.

The V call is TRBV5-1, the J call TRBJ2-1; D tentatively fits TRBD1 or TRBD2 (5 bases each). V was clipped by 0 bases and J by 3 bases, with 16 bases between them. This CDR3 has 17 residues. Germline V gives CDR1 SGHRS, CDR2 YFSETQ. CDR3 nucleotide sequence: TGCGCCAGCAGCTTGGCCCCGAGGGGAGCAAACTACAATGAGCAGTTCTTC. Translated, it gives CASSLAPRGANYNEQFF.

The chain is built from TRBV28 and TRBJ1-2; no definite D call. The CDR3 is 15 residues long. V was trimmed by 2 bases and J by 0 bases, leaving 10 bases between them. CDR1 is MDHEN and CDR2 is SYDVKM in the germline V gene. The CDR3 loop reads CASSLAHYSNYGYTF. In nucleotides, the CDR3 is TGTGCCAGCAGTTTAGCACACTATTCTAACTATGGCTACACCTTC.

This clone has just one count. V is TRBV19 and J is TRBJ1-5; the D gene is possibly TRBD1 (6 bases). Germline V gives CDR1 LNHDA, CDR2 SQIVND (reference sequence). This CDR3 is built from 16 residues. Trimming cost V 5 bases and J 3 bases, with 17 bases left between them. CDR3 bases: TGTGCCAGTAGTTTACGGACAGCTACAACCAATCAGCCCCAGCATTTT. It translates to CASSLRTATTNQPQHF.

The chain has TRBV28 and TRBJ2-1, with unresolved D. CDR1 is MDHEN, CDR2 SYDVKM, per germline. The CDR3 contains 11 residues. Trimming pared 4 bases from V and 11 bases from J, leaving 9 bases between. Here the CDR3 reads CASSSTRQQFF. For the CDR3, the DNA is TGTGCCAGCAGTTCCACCCGTCAGCAGTTCTTC.

This chain links TRBV4-3 with TRBJ1-2, with D tentatively TRBD1 (5 bases). Per the germline V gene, CDR1 is LGHNA and CDR2 is YSLEER. The CDR3 length is 15 residues. Trimming removed 0 bases from V and 4 bases from J, with 12 bases in between. The CDR3 loop reads CASSQEGRGGYGYTF. The CDR3 coding sequence is TGCGCCAGCAGCCAAGAAGGGCGGGGGGGCTATGGCTACACCTTC.